Following are 28 T cell receptor beta chains from one sample sequenced in a study of control samples from healthy donors and cancer patients. Here immunoSEQ multiplex PCR was the method, and the copy in TCRdb shows in-frame clones only, minus some. The sample has around 130,000 clones, roughly 91% seen once. The source material was PBMCs. These receptors all stem from a man aged 45-65 years with head and neck cancer.

The rearrangement uses TRBV20-1 and TRBJ2-1; D ambiguous. CDR1 is DFQATT, CDR2 SNEGSKA, per germline (reference sequence). The CDR3 extends over 11 amino acids. Trimming took 6 bases from V and 4 from J, leaving 7 bases between them. CDR3 amino acids: CSATHYNEQFF. Here the CDR3 DNA reads TGCAGTGCCACCCATTACAATGAGCAGTTCTTC.

V is TRBV11-2 and J is TRBJ1-1, with 8 bases aligning to TRBD1. Unmatched junction bases numbered 6, after V lost 1 base and J lost 5 bases. CDR3 length: 15 residues. Germline V gene data show CDR1 as SGHAT and CDR2 as FQNNGV. The CDR3: CASSLGVTGGTEAFF. The CDR3, as DNA: TGTGCCAGCAGCTTAGGAGTTACAGGGGGGACTGAAGCTTTCTTT.

This chain links TRBV3-1 (or the pseudogene TRBV3-2) with TRBJ2-5; D may be TRBD2 (5 bases). This CDR3 is 22 amino acids long. From germline, CDR1 is LGHDT and CDR2 YNNKEL (reference sequence). Between the trimmed V and J ends, which lost 0 bases and 2 bases, there was a span of 31 bases. The CDR3 sequence is CASSQDWVEGDTKLEVQETQYF. DNA of the CDR3: TGTGCCAGCAGCCAAGATTGGGTTGAGGGAGACACGAAGCTCGAGGTTCAAGAGACCCAGTACTTC.

V and J are TRBV24-1 and TRBJ1-2; tentative D call: TRBD1 (6 bases). The V gene's germline CDR1 is KGHDR and CDR2 SFDVKD. Trimming stripped 2 bases from V and 8 bases from J, with 17 bases between. The CDR3 contains 15 residues. CDR3 coding DNA: TGTGCCACCAGTGATTGGAGGGGGGAAGGACAGGGCTACACCTTC. Encoded protein: CATSDWRGEGQGYTF.

The CDR3 is CASSLGQGFEQYF. The CDR3 DNA sequence: TGTGCCAGCAGCTTGGGTCAGGGATTCGAGCAGTACTTC. The chain carries TRBV5-6 and TRBJ2-7; TRBD1 might be the D (5 bases). Germline lookup yields CDR1 SGHDT and CDR2 YYEEEE. CDR3 length: 13 residues. The V gene lost 0 bases and the J gene lost 6 bases, with 10 bases spanning the gap. Full variable domain (missing parts from reference TRBV5-6 and TRBJ2-7): DAGVTQSPTHLIKTRGQQVTLRCSPKSGHDTVSWYQQALGQGPQFIFQYYEEEERQRGNFPDRFSGHQFPNYSSELNVNALLLGDSALYLCASSLGQGFEQYFGPGTRLTVT.

The chain has TRBV28 and TRBJ2-6; D remains unclear. Trimming removed 3 bases at V and 4 bases at J, with 4 bases between. Germline V gene sequence: CDR1 MDHEN, CDR2 SYDVKM. The CDR3 contains 13 residues. The CDR3 reads CASSFSGANVLTF. DNA for the CDR3: TGTGCCAGCAGTTTTTCCGGGGCCAACGTCCTGACTTTC.

The chain uses TRBV19 and TRBJ2-1, with TRBD2 matching over 9 bases. Unmatched junction bases numbered 10, after V lost 6 bases and J lost 7 bases. The CDR3 spans 15 residues. Per germline, CDR1 LNHDA and CDR2 SQIVND (reference sequence). The CDR3 coding sequence is TGTGCCAGTAGGAAAAGCACTAGCGGGCTAAATGAGCAGTTCTTC. This codes for CASRKSTSGLNEQFF.

The rearrangement links TRBV4-1 to TRBJ2-1; D is uncertain. Germline lookup yields CDR1 MGHRA and CDR2 YSYEKL. The CDR3 covers 16 residues. Deletions cut 0 bases from V and 2 bases from J, with 11 bases between. CDR3 coding DNA: TGCGCCAGCAGCCAAGATCACGGAAACCCCTACAATGAGCAGTTCTTC. It specifies CASSQDHGNPYNEQFF.

V gene TRBV5-1 combines with J gene TRBJ2-5, with D perhaps being TRBD1 or TRBD2 (5 bases each). V lost 1 base and J 4 bases, leaving 14 bases between the germline ends. The CDR3 consists of 15 residues. Germline CDR1 SGHRS, CDR2 YFSETQ. CDR3 loop: CASSLSGTVRETQYF. The CDR3, as DNA: TGCGCCAGCAGCTTGTCAGGGACGGTGCGAGAGACCCAGTACTTC.

V and J are TRBV18 and TRBJ1-1; 8 bases fit TRBD1. Looked up from germline, CDR1 is KGHSH and CDR2 is LQKENI. This CDR3 has 14 amino acids. The V segment lost 4 bases and the J segment 5 bases; nucleotides outside the gene matches: 6. The CDR3 nucleotides read TGTGCCAGCTCACTCTCGACAGGGGTTACTGAAGCTTTCTTT. Amino acids: CASSLSTGVTEAFF.

The V gene is TRBV7-9, the J gene TRBJ1-1; D unclear. This CDR3 has 15 amino acids. Trimming removed 5 bases at V and 0 bases at J, with 13 bases between. Germline loops: CDR1 SEHNR, CDR2 FQNEAQ (reference sequence). CDR3 residues: CASSLIRRMNTEAFF. The DNA of the CDR3 is TGTGCCAGCAGCCTAATTAGGCGAATGAACACTGAAGCTTTCTTT.

Regarding this clone: One end of the junction is discordant with germline, which a read error may explain. The chain carries TRBV6-1 and TRBJ1-6, with D perhaps TRBD1 (6 bases). Germline lookup yields CDR1 MNHNS and CDR2 SASEGT. The CDR3 covers 14 residues. CDR3 nucleotide sequence: TGTGCCAGCAGCGAAGGGGGAAACGTATCACCCCTCCACTTT. This encodes CASSEGGNVSPLHF.

This chain joins TRBV11-2 and TRBJ1-5; D is undetermined. The V end was cut by 2 bases, the J end by 4 bases, with 6 bases between. The CDR3 is 13 amino acids. The germline V gene encodes CDR1 SGHAT and CDR2 FQNNGV. The CDR3 DNA reads as TGTGCCAGCAGCTTAACGTCTAATCAGCCCCAGCATTTT. It specifies CASSLTSNQPQHF.

As for this clone: At one end, the junction sequence differs from germline, possibly due to a read error. The chain carries TRBV18 and TRBJ2-5; weak D call: TRBD1 (5 bases). This CDR3 has 14 amino acids. Germline V gene sequence: CDR1 KGHSH, CDR2 LQKENI. The CDR3 DNA reads TGTGCCGGCTCACCAGGACACCGGCAAGAGACCCAGTACTTC. Encoded protein: CAGSPGHRQETQYF.

The chain employs TRBV5-6 and TRBJ2-1; D remains unclear. This CDR3 region has 14 residues. The ends were cut back, 0 bases at V and 3 bases at J, with 7 bases in the middle. Germline V CDR1 and CDR2: SGHDT, YYEEEE. The CDR3 here is CASSLVRNYNEQFF. In DNA form, the CDR3 reads TGTGCCAGCAGCTTGGTCCGGAACTACAATGAGCAGTTCTTC. Full variable domain (rest looked up from reference TRBV5-6 and TRBJ2-1): DAGVTQSPTHLIKTRGQQVTLRCSPKSGHDTVSWYQQALGQGPQFIFQYYEEEERQRGNFPDRFSGHQFPNYSSELNVNALLLGDSALYLCASSLVRNYNEQFFGPGTRLTVL.

The chain links TRBV7-2 to TRBJ2-1, with 8 bases lining up with TRBD1. Germline CDR1 SGHTA, CDR2 FQGNSA. This CDR3 comprises 15 residues. J was trimmed by 2 bases and V by 5 bases; bases with no gene match: 5. The CDR3 region is CASSLGTGTYNEQFF. The CDR3 nucleotides read TGTGCCAGCAGCCTCGGGACAGGTACCTACAATGAGCAGTTCTTC.

This clone was detected only a few times. The chain joins TRBV7-9 to TRBJ2-3; 7 bases are shared with TRBD2. The CDR3 has 14 residues. Germline V gene sequence: CDR1 SEHNR, CDR2 FQNEAQ (reference sequence). V was pared by 4 bases and J by 1 base, with 2 bases of the junction left unmatched. The DNA for the CDR3 is TGTGCCAGCAGCTCCAGCGGGGGCACAGATACGCAGTATTTT. It translates to CASSSSGGTDTQYF.

This chain connects TRBV29-1 to TRBJ2-1; D is unclear. The CDR3 consists of 15 residues. Germline CDR1 and CDR2: SQVTM and ANQGSEA. V was cut by 0 bases and J by 4 bases, with 13 bases left in between. CDR3 coding DNA: TGCAGCGTTGAAGAGTCAGTGCTGACTTACAATGAGCAGTTCTTC. Translation: CSVEESVLTYNEQFF.

The chain links TRBV18 to TRBJ2-7; the match to TRBD1 covers 9 bases. The CDR3 covers 13 residues. The junction had 3 bases not matched to a gene; V was cut back by 3 bases and J by 6 bases. Looked up from germline, CDR1 is KGHSH and CDR2 is LQKENI. In nucleotides, the CDR3 is TGTGCCAGCTCACCGGACAGGGGAGGCGAGCAGTACTTC. It codes for CASSPDRGGEQYF.

The chain links TRBV10-1 to TRBJ1-1, with D tentatively TRBD1 (5 bases). Germline V lookup: CDR1 WNHNN, CDR2 SYGVQD (reference sequence). The CDR3 runs 13 residues. V was trimmed by 2 bases and J by 5 bases, leaving 9 bases between them. CDR3 DNA: TGCGCCAGCAGTGAGAGCGGGGGTACTGAAGCTTTCTTT. It yields the protein CASSESGGTEAFF.

This clone was counted between two and nine times. J is TRBJ1-1 and V is TRBV19, with TRBD1 identical over 9 bases. Germline V gives CDR1 LNHDA, CDR2 SQIVND (reference sequence). The CDR3 has 14 residues. The trim removed 4 bases at V and 4 bases at J, leaving 4 bases unmatched. The CDR3 reads CASSTQGAGTEAFF. The DNA of the CDR3 is TGTGCCAGTAGTACACAGGGGGCCGGCACTGAAGCTTTCTTT.

The chain is built from TRBV3-1 (or the pseudogene TRBV3-2) and TRBJ1-2; perhaps TRBD1 as D (6 bases). The CDR3 totals 15 residues. The V gene's germline CDR1 is LGHDT and CDR2 YNNKEL (reference sequence). The V end was cut by 0 bases, the J end by 10 bases, with 18 bases between. This CDR3 is CASSQEGNRARTYTF. Here the CDR3 DNA reads TGTGCCAGCAGCCAAGAAGGGAACAGGGCCCGGACCTACACCTTC.

The chain employs TRBV9 and TRBJ1-2; 9 bases map to TRBD1. The trim removed 3 bases at V and 4 bases at J, leaving 7 bases unmatched. Germline-derived CDR1 and CDR2 are SGDLS and YYNGEE. This CDR3 is built from 15 residues. CDR3 amino acids: CASSATGGSSYGYTF. In nucleotides, the CDR3 is TGTGCCAGCAGCGCTACAGGGGGCTCGAGCTATGGCTACACCTTC.

The chain has TRBV11-2 and TRBJ1-6, with D unclear. The CDR3 length is 13 residues. Germline V gives CDR1 SGHAT, CDR2 FQNNGV. V was clipped by 4 bases and J by 7 bases, with 8 bases between them. The CDR3 region is CASSSPLNSPLHF. The CDR3, as DNA: TGTGCCAGCAGCTCCCCTCTAAATTCACCCCTCCACTTT.

The rearrangement joins TRBV27 to TRBJ2-1; D uncertain. Germline V lookup: CDR1 MNHEY, CDR2 SMNVEV (reference sequence). The CDR3 length is 13 residues. V dropped 5 bases and J dropped 4 bases, with 9 bases sitting between them. The CDR3 DNA reads as TGTGCCAGCAGTCCCCCCGGGTACAATGAGCAGTTCTTC. Amino acids: CASSPPGYNEQFF.

This clone occurred once. The chain couples TRBV6-1 to TRBJ2-1, with 8 positions matching TRBD2. The CDR3 is 16 amino acids. Per the germline V gene, CDR1 is MNHNS and CDR2 is SASEGT. The V gene end was trimmed by 3 bases and the J gene end by 5 bases; junction bases not matched to a gene: 9. This chain's CDR3 is CASSEWVTSEDNEQFF. CDR3 sequence (DNA): TGTGCCAGCAGTGAGTGGGTGACTAGCGAGGACAATGAGCAGTTCTTC.

The V gene is TRBV7-9, the J gene TRBJ1-2, with D unresolved. The germline V and J ends were trimmed by 1 base and 0 bases, with 3 bases remaining between them. The CDR3 totals 13 residues. Germline V CDR1 and CDR2: SEHNR, FQNEAQ (reference sequence). This chain's CDR3 is CASSLGTNYGYTF. For the CDR3, the DNA is TGTGCCAGCAGCTTAGGCACTAACTATGGCTACACCTTC.

The V call is TRBV5-1, the J call TRBJ2-3, with 7 bases fitting TRBD2. Germline V CDR1 and CDR2: SGHRS, YFSETQ. With 6 bases clipped from V and 0 bases from J, the junction kept 10 bases outside the gene matches. The CDR3 runs to 16 residues. The CDR3 protein is CASNKLSGVSTDTQYF. The DNA of the CDR3 is TGCGCCAGCAACAAATTAAGCGGGGTCAGCACAGATACGCAGTATTTT.